This T cell receptor (beta chain) emerged from a study of T cell clonality in common variable immunodeficiency. TCRdb keeps only in-frame clones here, not all; method: immunoSEQ multiplex PCR. Observed in the sample are roughly 52,000 clones, none of them singletons. In its sample, this clone was seen many times. Read coverage stops 3 residues before the CDR3 terminus; the germline J gene supplies the remainder. The CDR3 sequence is 14 residues long. V lost 1 base to trimming and J lost 5 bases, with 11 bases between them. The V gene's germline CDR1 is SEHNR and CDR2 FQNEAQ (reference sequence). The receptor was isolated from a person between 18 and 75 years old in good health. Sequenced sample: peripheral blood mononuclear cells. The chain is built from TRBV7-9 and TRBJ1-2, with unresolved D. CDR3 DNA, as far as it was read: TGTGCCAGCAGCTTAGACAGAGGATCTTATGGC. Translating it yields CASSLDRGSYG. The CDR3 as a whole reads CASSLDRGSYGYTF. Combining the CDR3 with reference TRBV7-9 and TRBJ1-2 gives the whole variable domain DTGVSQNPRHKITKRGQNVTFRCDPISEHNRLYWYRQTLGQGPEFLTYFQNEAQLEKSRLLSDRFSAERPKGSFSTLEIQRTEQGDSAMYLCASSLDRGSYGYTFGSGTRLTVV.